The present T cell receptor (beta chain) was sequenced within a study of CD8+CD57+ T cells in acquired aplastic anemia (dated by TCRdb to the late 2010s). About the study as a whole: DNA extracted from sorted CD4+ and CD8+ cells had a mean of about 3.2 ug, with a range of roughly 0.2 to 27.4 ug. Healthy donor samples averaged about 9.8 million reads for CD4+ and about 11 million for CD8+ cells.

In the study, sorted CD4+ and CD8+ blood T cells from patients with severe aplastic anemia and from healthy subjects underwent deep sequencing of TCR repertoires. Ficoll-Paque density gradient centrifugation was used to isolate peripheral blood mononuclear cells. Before DNA extraction, CD4+ and CD8+ T cells were sorted by FACS or by magnetic beads. This clonotype was recorded at least ten times. The target of this receptor is not known. No base qualities exist here, and no much larger clone lies one base off it. CDR1 is given as MRHNA and CDR2 as SNTAGT, both from the germline V gene. The CDR3, from cysteine to phenylalanine, totals 14 residues. The sequence is cut down to CDR3 DNA, 42 bases in frame from base 1. Between the V and J ends, shortened by 6 bases and 3 bases respectively, the junction contains 12 bases. General findings and caveats noted by the study authors: CD8+ Simpson's diversity did not differ significantly between patients and healthy controls (P=0.060). Some 31 CD8+ CDR3 sequences were shared between patients and controls but appeared highly expressed in patients and within their immunodominant clones.

TCR beta VDJ combination and CDR3 sequence profiling used genomic DNA as the template. TCR repertoire sequencing was run on an Illumina HiSeq 2000. Processing in the source paper ran as follows. Repertoire assessment relied on Simpson's diversity index, CDR3 size and DJ length profiles, and TRBV/TRBJ rearrangement plots. The most abundant DNA sequence in the deep sequencing data was defined as the immunodominant clone. CDR3 amino acid sequences were screened for sharing across subjects and compared with published repertoires and the VDJdb database. TCRdb's own reprocessing of the public reads used fastp at Q25 and MiXCR and kept productive beta chains. A single entry per CDR3 protein holds the most common genes and DNA from its merged rows. TCRdb's processing, not the authors', yielded these V and J calls. This sample gives 400,000 to 450,000 distinct CDR3 sequences in total; 60% to 80% of them show up just once. The ten largest clones represent 3% to 4.5% of the sample.

Sequencing input: sorted CD4+, CD8+, or CD8+CD57+ T cells (not recorded which) from PBMCs. The origin of this receptor is a human donor in good health, serving as a control. The chain links TRBV6-4 with TRBJ1-5; no D gene can be assigned with confidence. This receptor carries the CDR3 CASRTHNPNQPQHF. The base sequence is TGTGCCAGCAGAACTCACAACCCCAATCAGCCCCAGCATTTT.